This is a list of T cell receptor beta chains from one sample in a study of Ad26.COV2.S vaccination and SARS-CoV-2 variants. Data came from immunoSEQ multiplex PCR; TCRdb stores just in-frame clones and leaves some out. This table holds approximately 400,000 clones, 80% to 90% found once. The source material was peripheral blood, sampled in a trial of Ad26.COV2.S vaccine versus placebo. Receptor source: a person between 18 and 65 years old who received the Ad26.COV2.S COVID-19 vaccine or a placebo. The CDR3 runs from the conserved cysteine through the conserved F or W. The D gene is left open where the match is weak. Clone size is stated in some rows and not others, as once, few, many or a class when expanded.

size: -; V: TRBV11-3; J: TRBJ2-5; D: -; CDR3: CASSLGLGRETQYF; DNA: TGTGCCAGCAGCTTAGGTTTGGGGCGAGAGACCCAGTACTTC
size: -; V: TRBV6-5; J: TRBJ1-6; D: -; CDR3: CASSLHNNSPLHF; DNA: TGTGCCAGCAGCCTCCATAATAATTCACCCCTCCACTTT
size: -; V: TRBV5-8; J: TRBJ2-7; D: -; CDR3: CASSFLSREQYF; DNA: TGTGCCAGCAGCTTTCTGTCCCGGGAGCAGTACTTC
size: -; V: TRBV6-5; J: TRBJ1-1; D: -; CDR3: CASSPRGNTEAFF; DNA: TGTGCCAGCAGTCCCCGGGGGAACACTGAAGCTTTCTTT
size: once; V: TRBV6-1; J: TRBJ1-2; D: -; CDR3: CASSEAGGRSYYGYTF; DNA: TGTGCCAGCAGTGAAGCGGGGGGCCGGAGCTACTATGGCTACACCTTC
size: -; V: TRBV5-6; J: TRBJ2-7; D: TRBD1; CDR3: CASSRDRGHEQYF; DNA: TGTGCCAGCAGCAGGGACAGGGGCCACGAGCAGTACTTC
size: -; V: TRBV6-5; J: TRBJ1-1; D: -; CDR3: CASSYGELGEAFF; DNA: TGTGCCAGCAGTTACGGGGAATTGGGTGAAGCTTTCTTT
size: once; V: TRBV4-3; J: TRBJ2-3; D: TRBD2; CDR3: CASSPGVAGTSTDTQYF; DNA: TGCGCCAGCAGCCCTGGGGTAGCGGGGACTAGCACAGATACGCAGTATTTT
size: -; V: TRBV27; J: TRBJ2-1; D: TRBD2; CDR3: CARRRASGDNEQFF; DNA: TGTGCCCGCCGTCGGGCTAGCGGAGACAATGAGCAGTTCTTC
size: -; V: TRBV7-2; J: TRBJ2-3; D: -; CDR3: CASSLQHGGTDTQYF; DNA: TGTGCCAGCAGCTTGCAGCATGGGGGCACAGATACGCAGTATTTT
size: -; V: TRBV6-5; J: TRBJ2-7; D: -; CDR3: CASSYSAGLGYEQYF; DNA: TGTGCCAGCAGTTACAGCGCAGGGTTGGGCTACGAGCAGTACTTC
size: -; V: TRBV7-9; J: TRBJ2-7; D: -; CDR3: CASSLDVRVYEQYF; DNA: TGTGCCAGCAGCTTAGATGTTCGAGTCTACGAGCAGTACTTC
size: -; V: TRBV19; J: TRBJ1-2; D: -; CDR3: CASSKNGQPYGYTF; DNA: TGTGCCAGTAGTAAAAACGGACAGCCCTATGGCTACACCTTC
size: -; V: TRBV27; J: TRBJ1-1; D: TRBD1; CDR3: CASSSLPGQGLETEAFF; DNA: TGTGCCAGCAGTTCCCTCCCGGGACAGGGGCTGGAGACTGAAGCTTTCTTT
size: -; V: TRBV9; J: TRBJ1-1; D: -; CDR3: CASSASVVNTEAFF; DNA: TGTGCCAGCAGCGCCAGTGTAGTGAACACTGAAGCTTTCTTT
size: -; V: TRBV4-3; J: TRBJ1-5; D: -; CDR3: CASSQDRQGAQPQHF; DNA: TGCGCCAGCAGCCAAGATCGGCAGGGAGCGCAGCCCCAGCATTTT
size: once; V: TRBV4-1; J: TRBJ1-2; D: TRBD1; CDR3: CASSQAAGGFYGYTF; DNA: TGCGCCAGCAGCCAAGCGGCAGGGGGATTCTATGGCTACACCTTC
size: once; V: TRBV24-1; J: TRBJ2-7; D: TRBD2; CDR3: CATSDPTSGRPYEQYF; DNA: TGTGCCACCAGTGATCCCACTAGCGGGAGACCCTACGAGCAGTACTTC
size: once; V: TRBV27; J: TRBJ2-2; D: -; CDR3: CASSFVEGMGTGELFF; DNA: TGTGCCAGCAGTTTTGTGGAAGGGATGGGGACCGGGGAGCTGTTTTTT
size: -; V: TRBV4-2; J: TRBJ2-7; D: -; CDR3: CASSISGARGQYF; DNA: TGTGCCAGCAGCATCTCCGGGGCCAGGGGGCAGTACTTC
size: -; V: TRBV6-2/TRBV6-3; J: TRBJ1-1; D: -; CDR3: CASSYSGRSMNTEAFF; DNA: TGTGCCAGCAGTTACTCGGGACGGTCGATGAACACTGAAGCTTTCTTT
size: once; V: TRBV18; J: TRBJ2-3; D: -; CDR3: CASSPKDPQPADTQYF; DNA: TGTGCCAGCTCACCGAAGGACCCCCAACCAGCAGATACGCAGTATTTT
size: -; V: TRBV9; J: TRBJ2-5; D: TRBD1; CDR3: CASSVATGTGQETQYF; DNA: TGTGCCAGCAGCGTAGCTACTGGGACAGGTCAAGAGACCCAGTACTTC
size: -; V: TRBV15; J: TRBJ2-3; D: TRBD1; CDR3: CATSSGTGGADTQYF; DNA: TGTGCCACCAGCAGTGGGACAGGTGGGGCAGATACGCAGTATTTT
size: -; V: TRBV15; J: TRBJ1-4; D: TRBD1; CDR3: CATSRGTGDEKLFF; DNA: TGTGCCACCAGCAGAGGGACAGGAGATGAAAAACTGTTTTTT
size: -; V: TRBV6-6; J: TRBJ2-7; D: -; CDR3: CASILQGGSEQYF; DNA: TGTGCCAGCATTCTTCAGGGGGGTTCCGAGCAGTACTTC
size: -; V: TRBV20-1; J: TRBJ2-5; D: TRBD2; CDR3: CSASLVAGGLETQYF; DNA: TGCAGTGCTAGTTTGGTAGCGGGAGGGCTGGAGACCCAGTACTTC
size: -; V: TRBV5-1; J: TRBJ2-7; D: -; CDR3: CASSLGPLYEQYF; DNA: TGCGCCAGCAGCTTGGGTCCTTTATACGAGCAGTACTTC
size: -; V: TRBV27; J: TRBJ2-3; D: -; CDR3: CASSDTDTQYF; DNA: TGTGCCAGCAGTGATACAGATACGCAGTATTTT
size: -; V: TRBV29-1; J: TRBJ1-1; D: -; CDR3: CSVEVGRGTEAFF; DNA: TGCAGCGTTGAAGTTGGCAGGGGCACTGAAGCTTTCTTT
size: -; V: TRBV3-1/TRBV3-2; J: TRBJ1-2; D: -; CDR3: CASSRNTPYGYTF; DNA: TGTGCCAGCAGCCGCAACACCCCCTATGGCTACACCTTC
size: few; V: TRBV18; J: TRBJ1-2; D: -; CDR3: CASSPNSQASYGYTF; DNA: TGTGCCAGCTCACCCAACTCTCAGGCCAGCTATGGCTACACCTTC
size: -; V: TRBV7-9; J: TRBJ1-1; D: -; CDR3: CASSPAERGVLWGTTEAFF; DNA: TGTGCCAGCAGCCCCGCAGAGAGAGGGGTTTTGTGGGGGACCACTGAAGCTTTCTTT
size: -; V: TRBV27; J: TRBJ1-1; D: -; CDR3: CASNQGRNTEAFF; DNA: TGTGCCAGCAACCAGGGGCGGAACACTGAAGCTTTCTTT
size: -; V: TRBV19; J: TRBJ1-2; D: -; CDR3: CATRDTLEYGYTF; DNA: TGTGCCACTCGGGACACCTTGGAATATGGCTACACCTTC
size: -; V: TRBV5-1; J: TRBJ1-5; D: -; CDR3: CASSRDGPSDRKHF; DNA: TGCGCCAGCAGCCGGGACGGACCCTCGGATCGGAAGCATTTT
size: -; V: TRBV13; J: TRBJ1-3; D: -; CDR3: CASRNSGNTIYF; DNA: TGTGCCAGCAGAAACTCTGGAAACACCATATATTTT
size: -; V: TRBV24-1; J: TRBJ2-2; D: -; CDR3: CATSGGKHNTGELFF; DNA: TGTGCCACCAGTGGAGGCAAGCATAACACCGGGGAGCTGTTTTTT
size: -; V: TRBV5-1; J: TRBJ2-4; D: -; CDR3: CASSLYGEVNIQYF; DNA: TGCGCCAGCAGCTTGTATGGGGAAGTAAACATTCAGTACTTC
size: -; V: TRBV7-2; J: TRBJ1-1; D: -; CDR3: CASSLTGPSEAFF; DNA: TGTGCCAGCAGCTTGACCGGGCCCTCTGAAGCTTTCTTT
size: -; V: TRBV7-8; J: TRBJ1-5; D: -; CDR3: CASSLDQGNWRHF; DNA: TGTGCCAGCAGCTTAGATCAGGGGAATTGGCGGCATTTT
size: -; V: TRBV11-2; J: TRBJ1-1; D: -; CDR3: CASSLDTRLTEAFF; DNA: TGTGCCAGCAGCTTAGATACCCGGCTCACTGAAGCTTTCTTT
size: -; V: TRBV6-2/TRBV6-3; J: TRBJ2-2; D: -; CDR3: CASSYRGAVTGELFF; DNA: TGTGCCAGCAGTTACAGGGGGGCAGTTACCGGGGAGCTGTTTTTT
size: -; V: TRBV28; J: TRBJ2-1; D: TRBD2; CDR3: CASTGGTSGYNEQFF; DNA: TGTGCCAGCACCGGCGGCACTAGCGGTTACAATGAGCAGTTCTTC
size: -; V: TRBV7-9; J: TRBJ2-7; D: -; CDR3: CASSEMTDEQYF; DNA: TGTGCCAGCAGCGAAATGACAGACGAGCAGTACTTC
size: -; V: TRBV6-2/TRBV6-3; J: TRBJ2-7; D: -; CDR3: CASSYRYAPYEQYF; DNA: TGTGCCAGCAGTTACCGGTATGCCCCCTACGAGCAGTACTTC
size: -; V: TRBV5-1; J: TRBJ1-2; D: TRBD1; CDR3: CASSLGTGDGYTF; DNA: TGCGCCAGCAGCTTGGGGACAGGGGATGGCTACACCTTC
size: -; V: TRBV5-1; J: TRBJ1-2; D: -; CDR3: CASSLSLADYGYTF; DNA: TGCGCCAGCAGCTTAAGCTTAGCGGACTATGGCTACACCTTC
size: -; V: TRBV5-5; J: TRBJ1-1; D: -; CDR3: CASSLVGPRIQNTEAFF; DNA: TGTGCCAGCAGCTTGGTGGGACCGAGAATTCAGAACACTGAAGCTTTCTTT
size: -; V: TRBV6-6; J: TRBJ2-7; D: TRBD1; CDR3: CASSYAGGYEQYF; DNA: TGTGCCAGCAGTTACGCAGGGGGCTACGAGCAGTACTTC
size: -; V: TRBV27; J: TRBJ1-1; D: TRBD1; CDR3: CASRSNIGTVSISVNTEAFF; DNA: TGTGCCAGCAGATCTAATATTGGGACAGTTTCGATTTCCGTGAACACTGAAGCTTTCTTT
size: -; V: TRBV20-1; J: TRBJ2-1; D: TRBD1; CDR3: CSASSARGSSYNEQFF; DNA: TGCAGTGCTAGTTCTGCCAGGGGGAGCTCCTACAATGAGCAGTTCTTC
size: -; V: TRBV7-8; J: TRBJ2-6; D: TRBD2; CDR3: CASSSQLAGNPFNRANVLTF; DNA: TGTGCCAGCAGCTCCCAATTAGCGGGAAATCCTTTTAATCGGGCCAACGTCCTGACTTTC
size: -; V: TRBV7-2; J: TRBJ2-1; D: -; CDR3: CASSLGSSSYNEQFF; DNA: TGTGCCAGCAGCTTAGGGAGCTCATCCTACAATGAGCAGTTCTTC
size: -; V: TRBV10-3; J: TRBJ1-1; D: -; CDR3: CAISAWGNTEAFF; DNA: TGTGCCATCAGTGCATGGGGGAACACTGAAGCTTTCTTT
size: many; V: TRBV27; J: TRBJ2-7; D: -; CDR3: CASSLSRSRHVRSYEQYF; DNA: TGTGCCAGCAGTTTATCGAGGAGCAGGCATGTGCGCTCCTACGAGCAGTACTTC
size: -; V: TRBV28; J: TRBJ1-6; D: -; CDR3: CASTLTGTIGSPLHF; DNA: TGTGCCAGCACCCTGACAGGCACCATAGGTTCACCCCTCCACTTT
size: -; V: TRBV5-1; J: TRBJ2-1; D: TRBD2; CDR3: CASSRGGRSSYNEQFF; DNA: TGCGCCAGCAGCCGGGGAGGGCGAAGCTCCTACAATGAGCAGTTCTTC
size: -; V: TRBV1; J: TRBJ2-3; D: -; CDR3: CTSSQDTGHLTDTQYF; DNA: TGCACCAGCAGCCAAGATACGGGACACCTCACAGATACGCAGTATTTT
size: -; V: TRBV10-3; J: TRBJ1-1; D: TRBD1; CDR3: CAISESGQGNTEAFF; DNA: TGTGCCATCAGTGAGTCAGGACAGGGGAACACTGAAGCTTTCTTT